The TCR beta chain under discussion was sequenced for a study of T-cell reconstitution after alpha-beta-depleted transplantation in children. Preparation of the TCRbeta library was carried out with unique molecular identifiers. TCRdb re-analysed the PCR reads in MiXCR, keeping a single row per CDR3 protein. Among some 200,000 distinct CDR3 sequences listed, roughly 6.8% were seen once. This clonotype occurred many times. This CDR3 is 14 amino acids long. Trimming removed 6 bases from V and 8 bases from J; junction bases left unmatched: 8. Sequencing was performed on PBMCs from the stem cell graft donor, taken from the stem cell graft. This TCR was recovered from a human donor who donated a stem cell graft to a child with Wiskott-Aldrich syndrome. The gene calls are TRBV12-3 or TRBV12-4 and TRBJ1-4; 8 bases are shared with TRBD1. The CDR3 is CASSPTGEVEKLFF. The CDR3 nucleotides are TGTGCCAGCAGCCCGACAGGGGAAGTGGAAAAACTGTTTTTT.